A selection of T cell receptor beta chains follows, all from one sample in a study of blood T cell repertoires in COVID-19. The table came from immunoSEQ multiplex PCR; TCRdb's copy has only in-frame clones and leaves some out. The sample lists 200,000 to 250,000 clones, roughly four fifths seen once, with about 2.1% in the top ten. Sequenced sample: peripheral blood. Every receptor here comes from a woman in her fifties or sixties with acute or convalescent COVID-19. Each CDR3 is given with its conserved first and last residue. Fields, in order: D gene, clone size, J gene, V gene, CDR3 DNA, CDR3 protein. The D gene is left open where the match is weak. Rows may omit the clone size; those that give it use once, few, many or a size class.

D: .; size: .; J: TRBJ2-1; V: TRBV6-5; DNA: TGTGCCAGCACCACAGGGTTGAGCTCCTACAATGAGCAGTTCTTC; CDR3: CASTTGLSSYNEQFF
D: TRBD2; size: .; J: TRBJ2-7; V: TRBV6-5; DNA: TGTGCCAGCACCCTGGAGGCGGGGGGGTACGAGCAGTACTTC; CDR3: CASTLEAGGYEQYF
D: TRBD1; size: few; J: TRBJ2-5; V: TRBV19; DNA: TGTGCCAGTAGTATAGGTAGCGCAGGGGGCGAGACCCAGTACTTC; CDR3: CASSIGSAGGETQYF
D: .; size: .; J: TRBJ1-2; V: TRBV28; DNA: TGTGCCAGCAGTTTATCGGGGTTTCATGGCTACACCTTC; CDR3: CASSLSGFHGYTF
D: TRBD2; size: few; J: TRBJ2-3; V: TRBV5-1; DNA: TGCGCCAGCAGCTGGACTAGCGGGGGACTGACAGATACGCAGTATTTT; CDR3: CASSWTSGGLTDTQYF
D: .; size: .; J: TRBJ2-3; V: TRBV5-8; DNA: TGTGCCAGCAGCTTGTATAGCACAGATACGCAGTATTTT; CDR3: CASSLYSTDTQYF
D: .; size: .; J: TRBJ1-5; V: TRBV6-2/TRBV6-3; DNA: TGTGCCAGCAGTTACACGGGACACCGCAATCAGCCCCAGCATTTT; CDR3: CASSYTGHRNQPQHF
D: .; size: .; J: TRBJ1-6; V: TRBV7-9; DNA: TGTGCCAGCAGCACTAGAACGGACCCCCTCCACTTT; CDR3: CASSTRTDPLHF
D: TRBD2; size: .; J: TRBJ2-3; V: TRBV29-1; DNA: TGCAGCGCTGAGCGGGGGAGCAGCACAGATACGCAGTATTTT; CDR3: CSAERGSSTDTQYF
D: .; size: .; J: TRBJ2-1; V: TRBV4-2; DNA: TGTGCCAGCAGCCAAGATGACGTAAGGGCAGGGGTCTACAATGAGCAGTTCTTC; CDR3: CASSQDDVRAGVYNEQFF
D: .; size: .; J: TRBJ1-1; V: TRBV5-1; DNA: TGCGCCAGCATAGCAGGGCCGACGAACACTGAAGCTTTCTTT; CDR3: CASIAGPTNTEAFF
D: .; size: .; J: TRBJ2-5; V: TRBV7-2; DNA: TGTGCCAGCAGCTTACGGTGGGAGACCCAGTACTTC; CDR3: CASSLRWETQYF
D: .; size: .; J: TRBJ1-1; V: TRBV6-5; DNA: TGTGCCAGCAGTTACGGGACATATAAGGGCACTGAAGCTTTCTTT; CDR3: CASSYGTYKGTEAFF
D: .; size: few; J: TRBJ1-3; V: TRBV5-5; DNA: TGTGCCAGCAGCTTGGATAAATATAACTCTGGAAACACCATATATTTT; CDR3: CASSLDKYNSGNTIYF
D: .; size: once; J: TRBJ1-6; V: TRBV28; DNA: TGTGCCAGCAGCCAAGGAGGCTCCTATAATTCACCCCTCCACTTT; CDR3: CASSQGGSYNSPLHF
D: .; size: .; J: TRBJ1-2; V: TRBV21-1; DNA: TGTGCCAGCAAGGTCCAGGGCGGTTTATGGGGCTACACCTTC; CDR3: CASKVQGGLWGYTF
D: TRBD1; size: .; J: TRBJ1-1; V: TRBV13; DNA: TGTGCCAGCAGCTTTACAGGGGGCAACACTGAAGCTTTCTTT; CDR3: CASSFTGGNTEAFF
D: TRBD2; size: .; J: TRBJ2-1; V: TRBV5-1; DNA: TGCGCCAGCAGCTCGGGACTAGAGGGCGCTGAGCAGTTCTTC; CDR3: CASSSGLEGAEQFF
D: .; size: .; J: TRBJ1-1; V: TRBV3-1/TRBV3-2; DNA: TGTGCCAGCAGCCAAGATCAGCGCTGGGAAGCTTTCTTT; CDR3: CASSQDQRWEAFF
D: .; size: .; J: TRBJ1-6; V: TRBV6-6; DNA: TGTGCCAGCAGTTACAAGACTCCCTCCCTCCACTTT; CDR3: CASSYKTPSLHF
D: TRBD1; size: .; J: TRBJ1-6; V: TRBV30; DNA: TGTGCCACGCCCGGGACAGAATCGCGGGGCTATAATTCACCCCTCCACTTT; CDR3: CATPGTESRGYNSPLHF
D: .; size: .; J: TRBJ2-1; V: TRBV6-6; DNA: TGTGCCAGCAGTCCCCTCGCGGCAGAGGGTGAGCAGTTCTTC; CDR3: CASSPLAAEGEQFF
D: .; size: .; J: TRBJ1-6; V: TRBV7-8; DNA: TGTGCCAGCAGCTTAGTTACCCCAGGTTCACCCCTCCACTTT; CDR3: CASSLVTPGSPLHF
D: TRBD2; size: .; J: TRBJ2-1; V: TRBV3-1/TRBV3-2; DNA: TGTGCCAGCAGCCAAGATGGTCTAGCGGGGTCTAGCTCCTACAATGAGCAGTTCTTC; CDR3: CASSQDGLAGSSSYNEQFF
D: .; size: .; J: TRBJ1-5; V: TRBV19; DNA: TGTGCCAGTAGTATCAGGGGCCGAAATCAGCCCCAGCATTTT; CDR3: CASSIRGRNQPQHF
D: .; size: .; J: TRBJ1-1; V: TRBV7-8; DNA: TGTGCCAGCAAGGGGACAAACCCTTCGGGTTCGGACACTGAAGCTTTCTTT; CDR3: CASKGTNPSGSDTEAFF
D: .; size: .; J: TRBJ1-6; V: TRBV2; DNA: TGTGCCAGCAGCGACAGGAAAACCTCCTATAATTCACCCCTCCACTTT; CDR3: CASSDRKTSYNSPLHF
D: TRBD1; size: .; J: TRBJ2-1; V: TRBV11-2; DNA: TGTGCCAGCAGCTTAGACGGTACAGGGGGGCGTTTGAATGAGCAGTTCTTC; CDR3: CASSLDGTGGRLNEQFF
D: TRBD1; size: .; J: TRBJ1-2; V: TRBV2; DNA: TGTGCCAGCAGTGTAGGGCAGGGGGTGGATGGCTACACCTTC; CDR3: CASSVGQGVDGYTF
D: TRBD2; size: .; J: TRBJ2-1; V: TRBV13; DNA: TGTGCCAGCAGCGCGGGACTAAGGGCAAACAATGAGCAGTTCTTC; CDR3: CASSAGLRANNEQFF
D: .; size: .; J: TRBJ1-2; V: TRBV10-3; DNA: TGTGCCACCCGGAGGGACTATGGCTACACCTTC; CDR3: CATRRDYGYTF
D: .; size: .; J: TRBJ1-5; V: TRBV6-1; DNA: TGTGCCAGCAGTGAAGACTACGGGGGGGTTAGCAATCAGCCCCAGCATTTT; CDR3: CASSEDYGGVSNQPQHF
D: TRBD1; size: .; J: TRBJ1-5; V: TRBV4-1; DNA: TGCGCCAGCTCCCCCTCAGCTACAGGGGGCATTAGCAATCAGCCCCAGCATTTT; CDR3: CASSPSATGGISNQPQHF
D: .; size: .; J: TRBJ1-4; V: TRBV2; DNA: TGTGCCAGCAGTGAATTAGGGGCAGAAGTAAATGAAAAACTGTTTTTT; CDR3: CASSELGAEVNEKLFF
D: .; size: .; J: TRBJ2-3; V: TRBV24-1; DNA: TGTGCCACCAGTGACCCCTTCACAGATACGCAGTATTTT; CDR3: CATSDPFTDTQYF
D: TRBD1; size: few; J: TRBJ1-1; V: TRBV30; DNA: TGTGCCTGGAGTACACAGGGGAACGCTGAAGCTTTCTTT; CDR3: CAWSTQGNAEAFF
D: TRBD1; size: .; J: TRBJ1-2; V: TRBV5-6; DNA: TGTGCCAGCAGCTTTACGGGACAGGGGAAATATGGCTACACCTTC; CDR3: CASSFTGQGKYGYTF
D: TRBD1; size: .; J: TRBJ1-1; V: TRBV9; DNA: TGTGCCAGCAGCTCAGGGACAGGGGGAGTCGCTTTCTTT; CDR3: CASSSGTGGVAFF
D: .; size: .; J: TRBJ1-1; V: TRBV3-1/TRBV3-2; DNA: TGTGCCAGCAGCCAAGATTCGGACACTGAAGCTTTCTTT; CDR3: CASSQDSDTEAFF
D: .; size: .; J: TRBJ2-2; V: TRBV5-1; DNA: TGCGCCAGCAGCTTGTTGGCTAGCGTCGTCACCGGGGAGCTGTTTTTT; CDR3: CASSLLASVVTGELFF
D: .; size: .; J: TRBJ2-2; V: TRBV7-6; DNA: TGTGCCAGCAGCTTCGGGGGGCTTTCGAACACCGGGGAGCTGTTTTTT; CDR3: CASSFGGLSNTGELFF
D: .; size: .; J: TRBJ2-5; V: TRBV10-3; DNA: TGTGCCATCAGTGATCGTCTAGCAGAAGAGACCCAGTACTTC; CDR3: CAISDRLAEETQYF
D: .; size: .; J: TRBJ1-1; V: TRBV3-1/TRBV3-2; DNA: TGTGCCAGCAGCCATTCAACAGGGAACACTGAAGCTTTCTTT; CDR3: CASSHSTGNTEAFF
D: TRBD2; size: .; J: TRBJ2-1; V: TRBV27; DNA: TGTGCCAGCAGTTCCAGACTAGCGGGGGGCGTTGAGCAGTTCTTC; CDR3: CASSSRLAGGVEQFF
D: .; size: .; J: TRBJ1-3; V: TRBV7-2; DNA: TGTGCCAGCAGCTCTAGCTACGGAAACACCATATATTTT; CDR3: CASSSSYGNTIYF
D: .; size: .; J: TRBJ1-1; V: TRBV9; DNA: TGTGCCAGCAGCCAAACAGGACGTGCGGCTTTCTTT; CDR3: CASSQTGRAAFF
D: TRBD1; size: .; J: TRBJ1-3; V: TRBV10-1; DNA: TGCGCCAGCAGTGAGTTAGGGGGACAGGGCGCCGGAAACACCATATATTTT; CDR3: CASSELGGQGAGNTIYF
D: TRBD1; size: .; J: TRBJ1-2; V: TRBV25-1; DNA: TGTGCCAGCCGACAGGGGTCCTATGGCTACACCTTC; CDR3: CASRQGSYGYTF
D: .; size: .; J: TRBJ1-4; V: TRBV28; DNA: TGTGCCAGCACCTTAGGTGGCAGGGGTGAAAAACTGTTTTTT; CDR3: CASTLGGRGEKLFF
D: .; size: few; J: TRBJ2-1; V: TRBV5-1; DNA: TGCGCCAGCAGAGGGACTGAATACAATGAGCAGTTCTTC; CDR3: CASRGTEYNEQFF
D: TRBD1; size: .; J: TRBJ2-2; V: TRBV7-7; DNA: TGTGCTAGCAGCCTAGACAGGGCCGGGGAGCTGTTTTTT; CDR3: CASSLDRAGELFF
D: .; size: .; J: TRBJ2-1; V: TRBV3-1/TRBV3-2; DNA: TGTGCCAGCAGCCAAGACCCAGGTAGCGGTTACTACAATGAGCAGTTCTTC; CDR3: CASSQDPGSGYYNEQFF
D: TRBD1; size: once; J: TRBJ2-5; V: TRBV3-1/TRBV3-2; DNA: TGTGCCAGCAGCCAAGGGACAGGGGGAGAGACCCAGTACTTC; CDR3: CASSQGTGGETQYF